These T cell receptor beta chains were read from a single sample in a study of T-cell memory formation after mild COVID-19. TCRdb ran MiXCR on the 5' RACE reads and lists one entry per CDR3 protein. Of about 150,000 distinct CDR3 sequences listed, about 23% are singletons. Sequenced material: PBMCs or a T cell subset sorted from them (not recorded which). These receptors came from an adult woman who had mild COVID-19 (a few samples of this study predate the infection). Cell type and time point are not known. The CDR3 runs from the conserved cysteine through the conserved F or W. D genes are given only for firm matches. Clone size is not always given. Where it is, it says once, few, many or a class for expanded clones.

d_gene	abundance	j_gene	v_gene	CDR3aa	CDR3nt
-	-	TRBJ1-2	TRBV4-1	CASSQAIGPQAGGYTF	TGCGCCAGCAGCCAAGCGATCGGACCCCAGGCGGGTGGCTACACCTTC
TRBD2	-	TRBJ2-1	TRBV4-2	CASSQGLAVMDSSYNEQFF	TGTGCCAGCAGCCAGGGACTAGCGGTGATGGATAGCTCCTACAATGAGCAGTTCTTC
-	-	TRBJ2-7	TRBV6-2/TRBV6-3	CASALGERQIPYEQYF	TGTGCCTCAGCTTTAGGGGAACGACAGATACCCTACGAGCAGTACTTC
TRBD2	few	TRBJ2-4	TRBV9	CASSPYGTSGTNIQYF	TGTGCCAGCAGCCCTTATGGGACTAGCGGGACAAACATTCAGTACTTC
-	few	TRBJ1-1	TRBV29-1	CSVPQRGNTEAFF	TGCAGCGTACCACAAAGGGGGAACACTGAAGCTTTCTTT
TRBD1	few	TRBJ2-7	TRBV6-1	CASSHRGLYEQYF	TGTGCCAGCAGCCACAGGGGGCTGTACGAGCAGTACTTC
TRBD2	few	TRBJ2-7	TRBV27	CASSFRGTSGIYEQYF	TGTGCCAGCAGTTTCCGCGGGACTAGCGGGATCTACGAGCAGTACTTC
-	once	TRBJ2-2	TRBV5-4	CASRAGDTNTGELFF	TGTGCCAGCAGGGCGGGGGACACGAACACCGGGGAGCTGTTTTTT
-	-	TRBJ1-1	TRBV7-9	CASSLMWEAFF	TGTGCCAGCAGCTTAATGTGGGAAGCTTTCTTT
TRBD2	many	TRBJ2-7	TRBV6-5	CASSLAGTTSYEQYF	TGTGCCAGCAGCCTTGCCGGGACTACCTCCTACGAGCAGTACTTC
-	-	TRBJ1-2	TRBV10-3	CAISGTDTYGYTF	TGTGCCATCAGTGGGACCGATACCTATGGCTACACCTTC
TRBD2	-	TRBJ2-7	TRBV7-9	CASSTPTSGSYEQYF	TGTGCCAGCAGCACCCCGACTAGCGGCTCCTACGAGCAGTACTTC
-	few	TRBJ2-7	TRBV7-9	CASSLQVTGTFYF	TGTGCCAGCAGCTTGCAAGTAACCGGGACTTTTTACTTC
-	-	TRBJ1-1	TRBV30	CAWSHQEFTEAFF	TGTGCCTGGAGTCATCAGGAGTTCACTGAAGCTTTCTTT
-	-	TRBJ2-7	TRBV7-9	CASSVDSYEQYF	TGTGCCAGCAGCGTCGACTCCTACGAGCAGTACTTC
-	few	TRBJ1-4	TRBV7-6	CASSLGEGGEKLFF	TGTGCCAGCAGCCTCGGGGAGGGTGGTGAAAAACTGTTTTTT
-	-	TRBJ1-2	TRBV4-3	CASSQDPVGANYGYTF	TGCGCCAGCAGCCAAGATCCGGTCGGCGCTAACTATGGCTACACCTTC
TRBD2	-	TRBJ2-7	TRBV29-1	CSVEGGSSGPYEQYF	TGCAGCGTTGAAGGTGGGTCTAGCGGGCCCTACGAGCAGTACTTC
-	few	TRBJ2-1	TRBV4-1	CASSNQRGNEQFF	TGCGCCAGCAGCAATCAACGGGGTAATGAGCAGTTCTTC
TRBD2	-	TRBJ2-2	TRBV27	CASSFGGSSTPNTGELFF	TGTGCCAGCAGTTTCGGGGGGTCCTCAACACCGAACACCGGGGAGCTGTTTTTT
TRBD1	-	TRBJ2-7	TRBV27	CASSLLTGGSYEQYF	TGTGCCAGCAGTTTGCTGACAGGGGGATCCTACGAGCAGTACTTC
-	few	TRBJ1-1	TRBV5-1	CASSLGDGYTEAFF	TGCGCCAGCAGCTTGGGGGATGGATACACTGAAGCTTTCTTT
-	-	TRBJ2-2	TRBV5-1	CASSLGKELFF	TGCGCCAGCAGCTTAGGGAAAGAGCTGTTTTTT
-	-	TRBJ2-7	TRBV7-2	CASSLDSGGGMYEQYF	TGTGCCAGCAGCTTAGATTCGGGCGGAGGGATGTACGAGCAGTACTTC
-	few	TRBJ1-1	TRBV27	CASSLSPDGNTEAFF	TGTGCCAGCAGTTTATCGCCTGACGGGAACACTGAAGCTTTCTTT
-	-	TRBJ2-3	TRBV15	CATSRSDTQYF	TGTGCCACCAGCAGATCAGATACGCAGTATTTT
-	-	TRBJ2-1	TRBV4-1	CAIARDPTFNEQFF	TGCGCCATTGCGAGGGACCCCACTTTCAATGAGCAGTTCTTC
-	-	TRBJ1-1	TRBV5-1	CASSPRREGVGNTEAFF	TGCGCCAGCAGCCCCCGCCGCGAGGGCGTGGGCAACACTGAAGCTTTCTTT
-	few	TRBJ1-5	TRBV15	CATSRDPMGYSNQPQHF	TGTGCCACCAGCAGAGATCCGATGGGATATAGCAATCAGCCCCAGCATTTT
TRBD1	many	TRBJ1-2	TRBV7-3	CASSDRQGTVYGYTF	TGTGCCAGCAGCGACCGCCAAGGGACAGTTTATGGCTACACCTTC
-	-	TRBJ1-6	TRBV2	CASSAERRIYNSPLHF	TGTGCCAGCAGCGCTGAGAGGAGAATTTATAATTCACCCCTCCACTTT
-	-	TRBJ2-7	TRBV20-1	CSARDPGTSSYEQYF	TGCAGTGCTAGAGATCCCGGGACGTCTTCCTACGAGCAGTACTTC
TRBD2	-	TRBJ2-3	TRBV7-8	CASSKTSGGVTDTQYF	TGTGCCAGCAGCAAGACTAGCGGGGGGGTTACAGATACGCAGTATTTT
-	few	TRBJ1-2	TRBV2	CARGNRGGHGYTF	TGTGCCAGAGGGAATCGGGGGGGCCATGGCTACACCTTC
-	-	TRBJ2-7	TRBV29-1	CSVVAPPGASEQYF	TGCAGCGTTGTGGCCCCGCCAGGGGCGAGCGAGCAGTACTTC
TRBD1	-	TRBJ1-2	TRBV6-5	CASSYSILDRAKNYGYTF	TGTGCCAGCAGTTACTCGATCCTTGACAGGGCGAAAAATTATGGCTACACCTTC
TRBD1	-	TRBJ2-3	TRBV9	CASSVGQGVADTQYF	TGTGCCAGCAGCGTAGGACAGGGAGTTGCAGATACGCAGTATTTT
-	-	TRBJ2-5	TRBV5-5	CASSFMGGGETQYF	TGTGCCAGCAGCTTCATGGGGGGTGGAGAGACCCAGTACTTC
-	many	TRBJ2-3	TRBV4-3	CASSPAPLGAQPDTQYF	TGCGCCAGCAGCCCCGCACCTTTGGGGGCGCAACCAGATACGCAGTATTTT